This is a list of T cell receptor beta chains from one sample in a study of T and B cells in COVID-19 patients. TCRdb passed the multiplex PCR reads through MiXCR, listing each CDR3 protein once. The sample consists of 8,000 to 9,500 distinct CDR3 sequences, 30% to 45% of them appearing once. The sequencing input was blood. The receptors were sampled from a human donor with active COVID-19. CDR3s include the opening cysteine and the closing phenylalanine or tryptophan. Each record gives: J gene, D gene, V gene, CDR3 protein. A D gene is named only where the DNA matches it firmly.

j_gene: TRBJ2-5; d_gene: -; v_gene: TRBV5-6; CDR3aa: CASSLAGASAQETQYF
j_gene: TRBJ2-7; d_gene: -; v_gene: TRBV6-5; CDR3aa: CASSTRTAPRDEQYF
j_gene: TRBJ1-4; d_gene: TRBD1; v_gene: TRBV6-5; CDR3aa: CASGRTGLNEKLFF
j_gene: TRBJ2-2; d_gene: TRBD2; v_gene: TRBV27; CDR3aa: CASSSGLAGGFTGELFF
j_gene: TRBJ2-3; d_gene: TRBD2; v_gene: TRBV19; CDR3aa: CASTPGLAGFGDTQYF
j_gene: TRBJ2-3; d_gene: -; v_gene: TRBV6-2/TRBV6-3; CDR3aa: CASSYSTRDTDTQYF
j_gene: TRBJ2-7; d_gene: -; v_gene: TRBV19; CDR3aa: CASSITGPRPYEQYF
j_gene: TRBJ1-2; d_gene: -; v_gene: TRBV19; CDR3aa: CASTNFLPFRDGNYGYTF
j_gene: -; d_gene: -; v_gene: TRBV13; CDR3aa: CASSKTGTTDNEQFF
j_gene: TRBJ2-5; d_gene: TRBD1; v_gene: TRBV18; CDR3aa: CASSPGTGEETQYF
j_gene: TRBJ1-5; d_gene: -; v_gene: TRBV6-5; CDR3aa: CASSSQGIGASNQPQHF
j_gene: TRBJ1-2; d_gene: -; v_gene: TRBV5-6; CDR3aa: CASSLDQGTDYGYTF
j_gene: TRBJ2-1; d_gene: -; v_gene: TRBV19; CDR3aa: CASSINRDGQFF
j_gene: TRBJ1-2; d_gene: -; v_gene: TRBV6-1; CDR3aa: CASSEGPGVYGYTF
j_gene: TRBJ1-2; d_gene: -; v_gene: TRBV27; CDR3aa: CASSLSGYYGYTF
j_gene: TRBJ1-1; d_gene: TRBD1; v_gene: TRBV24-1; CDR3aa: CATSDLRGQAFF
j_gene: TRBJ1-2; d_gene: -; v_gene: TRBV19; CDR3aa: CASSTQEGAGIYGYTF
j_gene: TRBJ2-5; d_gene: TRBD1; v_gene: TRBV12-3/TRBV12-4; CDR3aa: CASSLVTGGEIIRTQYF
j_gene: TRBJ1-5; d_gene: -; v_gene: TRBV19; CDR3aa: CASLSKGGQYSNQPQHF
j_gene: TRBJ2-7; d_gene: TRBD2; v_gene: TRBV6-2/TRBV6-3; CDR3aa: CASSYMGSGAKGYEQYF
j_gene: TRBJ1-2; d_gene: -; v_gene: TRBV6-5; CDR3aa: CASSSTAATSNYGYTF
j_gene: TRBJ1-5; d_gene: TRBD1; v_gene: TRBV19; CDR3aa: CASRTGEYQPQHF
j_gene: TRBJ1-1; d_gene: TRBD1; v_gene: TRBV6-2/TRBV6-3; CDR3aa: CASRRQGAFTEAFF
j_gene: TRBJ1-1; d_gene: TRBD1; v_gene: TRBV5-4; CDR3aa: CASSFPDRDEAFF
j_gene: TRBJ1-2; d_gene: -; v_gene: TRBV19; CDR3aa: CASSALPGQANYGYTF
j_gene: TRBJ2-2; d_gene: -; v_gene: TRBV24-1; CDR3aa: CATSDFSGELFF
j_gene: TRBJ1-1; d_gene: -; v_gene: TRBV29-1; CDR3aa: CSVEDHQGWVTEAFF
j_gene: TRBJ1-1; d_gene: TRBD1; v_gene: TRBV14; CDR3aa: CASSLRTGNTEAFF